The T cell receptor (beta chain) described here comes from a study of identical twins. TCRdb called the 5' RACE reads again in MiXCR, with one record for every CDR3 protein. This table has roughly 250,000 distinct CDR3 sequences, around 15% appearing once. In germline, CDR1 is SGHTA, CDR2 FQGNSA. The CDR3 runs 15 residues. Between the trimmed V and J ends, which lost 1 base and 0 bases, there was a span of 8 bases. The chain uses TRBV7-2 and TRBJ2-3, with D unclear. The TCR originated in a woman under 30 in good health. Material: memory (CD45RO+) T cells sorted from blood. The DNA of the CDR3 is TGTGCCAGCAGCTTAGTTCCCCATAGCACAGATACGCAGTATTTT. Translating gives CASSLVPHSTDTQYF.